These T cell receptor beta chains were read from a single sample in a study of OX40 agonist ivuxolimab in advanced cancers. Only in-frame clones appear in the TCRdb table, and some are missing; sequencing was by immunoSEQ multiplex PCR. The repertoire holds tens of thousands of clones, with more than 70% as singletons. The starting material was CD4+ or CD8+ T cells sorted from blood, obtained in a trial of the OX40 agonist ivuxolimab. The receptor set was obtained from an adult with an advanced solid tumor such as melanoma, head and neck, liver or kidney cancer. The conserved cysteine and the conserved F or W are not part of the CDR3 here.

V gene	J gene	CDR3 length	CDR3 protein
TRBV9	TRBJ1-2	13	ASSVERDISYGYT
TRBV18	TRBJ2-7	10	ASSELGYEQY
TRBV29-1	TRBJ2-2	12	SAPRGTGTGELF
TRBV18	TRBJ2-2	13	ASSPRATNTGELF
TRBV7-9	TRBJ1-5	13	ASSPGSASGQPQH
TRBV19	TRBJ1-2	13	ASTVTTGFYRGYT
TRBV5-8	TRBJ2-3	17	ASSLMASGGPVGTDTQY
TRBV10-1	TRBJ1-1	13	ASSPWGTVNTEAF
TRBV6-1	TRBJ2-1	14	ASSGLPGGPRDEQF
TRBV28	TRBJ1-5	15	ASSFIGRGLVSQPQH
TRBV10-1	TRBJ2-7	11	ASRRDQTYEQY
TRBV30	TRBJ1-1	11	AYRWGMNTEAF
TRBV11-2	TRBJ2-7	11	ASSLVPDYEQY
TRBV11-3	TRBJ2-1	12	ASSLGNSGNEQF
TRBV7-2	TRBJ2-1	12	ASSLSPGYNEQF
TRBV20-1	TRBJ1-2	9	SASVGFGYT
TRBV30	TRBJ1-1	11	AWSLRKNTEAF
TRBV7-2	TRBJ1-6	12	ASSLAGPATPLH
TRBV11-2	TRBJ1-3	15	ASSSYGQGNSGNTIY
TRBV11-2	TRBJ1-1	10	ASSTNRVEAF
TRBV6-1	TRBJ2-3	16	ASSGVSGGAGSTDTQY
TRBV10-1	TRBJ2-1	10	ASSDLYNEQF
TRBV15	TRBJ1-5	14	ATSSVGTGADKPQH
TRBV27	TRBJ1-6	11	ASSYSWNSPLH
TRBV5-1	TRBJ2-5	14	ASSSGQTTSQETQY